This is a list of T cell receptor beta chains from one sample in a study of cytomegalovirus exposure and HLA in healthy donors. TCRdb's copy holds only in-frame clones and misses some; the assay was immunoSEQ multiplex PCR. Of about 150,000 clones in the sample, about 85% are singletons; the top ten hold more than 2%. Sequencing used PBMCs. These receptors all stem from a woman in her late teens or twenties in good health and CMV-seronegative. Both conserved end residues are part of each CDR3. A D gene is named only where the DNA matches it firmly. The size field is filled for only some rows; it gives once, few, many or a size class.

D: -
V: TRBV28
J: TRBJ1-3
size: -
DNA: TGTGCCAGCAGTTTGGAGGGCCTATTCTCTGGAAACACCATATATTTT
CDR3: CASSLEGLFSGNTIYF

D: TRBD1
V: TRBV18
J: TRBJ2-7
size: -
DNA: TGTGCCAGCTCACCGGGACAGGGGGCCTTCGGTAGCGAGCAGTACTTC
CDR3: CASSPGQGAFGSEQYF

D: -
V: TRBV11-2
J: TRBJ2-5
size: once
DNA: TGTGCCAGCAGCACCCAGTTGGTGAGAGGAGAGACCCAGTACTTC
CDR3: CASSTQLVRGETQYF

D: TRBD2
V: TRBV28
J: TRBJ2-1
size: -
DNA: TGTGCCAGCAGTTCCAGCGGGAGAAATGAGCAGTTCTTC
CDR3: CASSSSGRNEQFF

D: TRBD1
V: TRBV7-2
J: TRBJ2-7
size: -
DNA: TGTGCCAGCAGCTTAGTGGGCAGGGGGCGCGGCGAGCAGTACTTC
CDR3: CASSLVGRGRGEQYF

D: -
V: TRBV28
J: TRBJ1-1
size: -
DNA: TGTGCCAGCAGTTTCCCGCCCGATACATGGAACACTGAAGCTTTCTTT
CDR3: CASSFPPDTWNTEAFF

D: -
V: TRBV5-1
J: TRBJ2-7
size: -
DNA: TGCGCCAGCAGCTCAAAAACAGGACTAACTAGCTCCGAGCAGTACTTC
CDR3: CASSSKTGLTSSEQYF

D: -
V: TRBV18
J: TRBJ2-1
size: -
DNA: TGTGCCAGCTCACCACCTGACCGGGGGACCTACAATGAGCAGTTCTTC
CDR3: CASSPPDRGTYNEQFF

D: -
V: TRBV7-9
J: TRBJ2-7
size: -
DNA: TGTGCCAGCAGCGCCCCGTCCGTCGACACCTACGAGCAGTACTTC
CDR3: CASSAPSVDTYEQYF

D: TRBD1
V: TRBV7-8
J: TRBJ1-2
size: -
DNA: TGTGCCAGCAGCTTAGTTCGGGGACAGGGCTACACCTTC
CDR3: CASSLVRGQGYTF

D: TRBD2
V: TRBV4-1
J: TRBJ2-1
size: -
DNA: TGCGCCAGCAGCCCTCACTCGACCGGGACTAGCTTCACTGAGCAGTTCTTC
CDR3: CASSPHSTGTSFTEQFF

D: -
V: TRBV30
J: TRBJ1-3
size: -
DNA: TGTGCCTGGAGTGTACTCGGATTGGGCAGGATCTCTGGAAACACCATATATTTT
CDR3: CAWSVLGLGRISGNTIYF

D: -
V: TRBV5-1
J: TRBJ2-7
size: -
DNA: TGCGCCAGCAGCTCACAAACCTACGAGCAGTACTTC
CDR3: CASSSQTYEQYF

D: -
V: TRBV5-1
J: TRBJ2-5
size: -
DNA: TGCGCCAGCAGCGGGGCAACAGGCACCCAAGAGACCCAGTACTTC
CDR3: CASSGATGTQETQYF

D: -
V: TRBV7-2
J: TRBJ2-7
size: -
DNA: TGTGCCAGCAGCACCGATGGGGCGCGCGAGCAGTACTTC
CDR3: CASSTDGAREQYF

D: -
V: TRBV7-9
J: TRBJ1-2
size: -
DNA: TGTGCCAGCAGCTTAGCGGGGGGGAGGTCTGGCTACACCTTC
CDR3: CASSLAGGRSGYTF

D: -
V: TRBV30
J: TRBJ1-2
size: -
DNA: TGTGCCTGGAGTAGTGGGGCGGATGGCTACACCTTC
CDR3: CAWSSGADGYTF

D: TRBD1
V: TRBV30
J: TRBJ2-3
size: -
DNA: TGTGCCTGGAGTGCATGGACAGGGGAGGTAGATACGCAGTATTTT
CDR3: CAWSAWTGEVDTQYF

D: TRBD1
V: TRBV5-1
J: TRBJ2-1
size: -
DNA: TGCGCCAGCAGCCTGACCGAAGGGGGCGCGTACAATGAGCAGTTCTTC
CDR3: CASSLTEGGAYNEQFF

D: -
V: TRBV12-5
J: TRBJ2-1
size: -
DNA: TGTGCTAGTGGTTTGGTACTCGGGGAGGTCTCCTACAATGAGCAGTTCTTC
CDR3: CASGLVLGEVSYNEQFF

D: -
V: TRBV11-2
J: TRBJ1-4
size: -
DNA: TGTGCCAGCAGGTTAGGCGGCGGCGGGGAAAAACTGTTTTTT
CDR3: CASRLGGGGEKLFF

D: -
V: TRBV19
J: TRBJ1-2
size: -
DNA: TGTGCCAGTAGTATAGCGAGGAGCAACTATGGCTACACCTTC
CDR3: CASSIARSNYGYTF

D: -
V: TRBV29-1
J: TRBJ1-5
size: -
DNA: TGCAGCGTTCGCCAGGGGATCAATCAGCCCCAGCATTTT
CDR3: CSVRQGINQPQHF

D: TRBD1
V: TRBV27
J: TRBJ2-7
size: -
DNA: TGTGCCAGCAGGTTGGACAGGTGTATCTACTTACTCCCCGAGCAGTACTTC
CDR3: CASRLDRCIYLLPEQYF

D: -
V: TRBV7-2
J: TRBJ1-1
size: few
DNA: TGTGCCAGCAGCCCGACAGGGAACACTGAAGCTTTCTTT
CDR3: CASSPTGNTEAFF

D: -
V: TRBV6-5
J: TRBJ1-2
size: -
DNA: TGTGCCAGCATCCGAAGCAGGGCTGATGGCTACACCTTC
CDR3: CASIRSRADGYTF

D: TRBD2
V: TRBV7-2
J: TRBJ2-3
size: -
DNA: TGTGCCAGCAGCTCCAAGAGACTAGCGGGCACAGATACGCAGTATTTT
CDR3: CASSSKRLAGTDTQYF

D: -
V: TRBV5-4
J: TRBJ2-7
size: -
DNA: TGCGCCAGCAGCTTGGTTTGGGTGGAGCTGAGCTCCTACGAGCAGTACTTC
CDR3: CASSLVWVELSSYEQYF

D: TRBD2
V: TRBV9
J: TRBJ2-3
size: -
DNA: TGTGCCAGCAGCAAACTGGGGACTAGCGGGGGCCACGATACGCAGTATTTT
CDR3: CASSKLGTSGGHDTQYF

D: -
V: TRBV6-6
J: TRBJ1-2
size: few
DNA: TGTGCCAGCAGTTACTCAGCCAGGGAGGGAGGCTACACCTTC
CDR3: CASSYSAREGGYTF

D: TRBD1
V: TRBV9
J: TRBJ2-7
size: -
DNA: TGTGCCAGCAGCGTCGGTACGGGACAGACCTACGAGCAGTACTTC
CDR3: CASSVGTGQTYEQYF

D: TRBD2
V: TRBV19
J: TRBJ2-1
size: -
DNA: TGTGCCAGTAAGGGGCTAGCGGGGGGAGGCTCCTACAATGAGCAGTTCTTC
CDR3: CASKGLAGGGSYNEQFF

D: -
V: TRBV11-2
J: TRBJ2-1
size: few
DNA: TGTGCCAGCAGCTTAGCGGGAGCCCCCCATGAGCAGTTCTTC
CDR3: CASSLAGAPHEQFF

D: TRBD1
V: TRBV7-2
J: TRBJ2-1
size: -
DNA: TGTGCCAGCAGCCCCAGAGGACAGGGGGGTGAGCAGTTCTTC
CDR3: CASSPRGQGGEQFF

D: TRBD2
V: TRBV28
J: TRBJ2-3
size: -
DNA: TGTGCCAGCACCTCCGGGGGCGGGAGGACGGCAGATACGCAGTATTTT
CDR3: CASTSGGGRTADTQYF

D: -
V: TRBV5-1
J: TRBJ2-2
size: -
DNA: TGCGCCAGCAGCTCTAGACTAGCGAACACCGGGGAGCTGTTTTTT
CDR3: CASSSRLANTGELFF

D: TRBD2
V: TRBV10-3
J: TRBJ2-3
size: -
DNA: TGTGCCATCAGTGAGTCTCGGGGGGGCACAGATACGCAGTATTTT
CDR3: CAISESRGGTDTQYF

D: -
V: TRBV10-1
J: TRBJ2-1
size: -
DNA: TGCGCCAGCATCCCCGGTCGGCGGGATATCAATGAGCAGTTCTTC
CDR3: CASIPGRRDINEQFF

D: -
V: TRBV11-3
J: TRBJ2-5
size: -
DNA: TGTGCCAGCAGCCCCGGGGCGACAGGCGAGGAGACCCAGTACTTC
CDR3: CASSPGATGEETQYF

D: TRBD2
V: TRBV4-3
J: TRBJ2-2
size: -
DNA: TGCGCCAGCAGCCATTCTAGCGGGAGGCCCACCGGGGAGCTGTTTTTT
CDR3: CASSHSSGRPTGELFF

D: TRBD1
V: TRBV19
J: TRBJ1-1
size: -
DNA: TGTGCCAGTAGTACCGACAGGGTGGGGGGGAACACTGAAGCTTTCTTT
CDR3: CASSTDRVGGNTEAFF

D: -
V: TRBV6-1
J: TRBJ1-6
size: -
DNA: TGTGCCAGCACCCAGGGCCGCCTTTATAATTCACCCCTCCACTTT
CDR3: CASTQGRLYNSPLHF

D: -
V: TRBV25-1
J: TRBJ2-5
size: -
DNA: TGTGCCAGCAGTGGAGACAGTAACCAAGAGACCCAGTACTTC
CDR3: CASSGDSNQETQYF

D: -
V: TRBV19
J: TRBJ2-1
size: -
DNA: TGTGCCAGTAGCTGGGGCGACACCTACAATGAGCAGTTCTTC
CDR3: CASSWGDTYNEQFF

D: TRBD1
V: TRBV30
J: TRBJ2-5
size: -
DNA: TGTGCCTGGAGTCCTTACAGGGGTGAGACCCAGTACTTC
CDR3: CAWSPYRGETQYF